This T cell receptor beta chain is from a study of shared clonotypes between healthy human individuals. Findings and limits, study-wide: Naive CD4 clonotype sharing across several donors was approximately 5.2%.

Naive CD8 cells were CD45RO-negative, positively selected for CCR7, excluding terminally differentiated effector memory CD45RA+ cells. The CDR3 runs to 15 residues. The germline CDR1 and CDR2 sequences are MGHRA and YSYEKL. The ends were cut back, 4 bases at V and 4 bases at J, with 13 bases in the middle. In its sample, this clone was seen once. Its target is unknown. The assay was carried out at the deep level. The authors split each subset's genomic DNA evenly across several immunoSEQ plates. Clones were sequenced by immunoSEQ multiplex PCR, and TCRdb holds only the in-frame ones, with some missing. The sample yields under 1 million clones, 95% to 97% seen once.

The receptor's source is a man under 40 in good health. Sequenced sample: naive CD8+ T cells sorted from blood. The chain recombines TRBV4-1 with TRBJ2-2; D may be TRBD1 or TRBD2 (6 bases each). This CDR3 reads CASSPVGGLTGELFF. CDR3 nucleotides: TGCGCCAGCAGCCCGGTGGGGGGCCTCACCGGGGAGCTGTTTTTT.